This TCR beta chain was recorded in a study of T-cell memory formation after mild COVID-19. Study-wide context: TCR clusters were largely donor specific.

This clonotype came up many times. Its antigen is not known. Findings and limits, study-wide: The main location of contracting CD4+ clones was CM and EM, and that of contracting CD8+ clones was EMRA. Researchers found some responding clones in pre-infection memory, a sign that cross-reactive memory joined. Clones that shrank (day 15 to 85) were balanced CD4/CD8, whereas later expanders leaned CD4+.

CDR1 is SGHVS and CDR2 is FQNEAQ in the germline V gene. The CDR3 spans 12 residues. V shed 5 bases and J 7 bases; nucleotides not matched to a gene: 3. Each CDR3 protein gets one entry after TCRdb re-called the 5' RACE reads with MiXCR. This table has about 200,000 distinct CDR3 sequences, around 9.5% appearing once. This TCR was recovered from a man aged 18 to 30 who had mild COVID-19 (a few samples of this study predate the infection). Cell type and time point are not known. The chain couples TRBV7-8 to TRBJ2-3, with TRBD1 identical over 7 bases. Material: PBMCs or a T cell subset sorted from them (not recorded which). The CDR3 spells CASSVRGNTQYF. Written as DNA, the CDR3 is TGTGCCAGCAGCGTCAGGGGGAATACGCAGTATTTT. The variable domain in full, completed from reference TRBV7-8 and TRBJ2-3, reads GAGVSQSPRYKVAKRGQDVALRCDPISGHVSLFWYQQALGQGPEFLTYFQNEAQLDKSGLPSDRFFAERPEGSVSTLKIQRTQQEDSAVYLCASSVRGNTQYFGPGTRLTVL.